This TCR beta chain was identified in a study of T cell responses to AZD1222 COVID-19 vaccine. Study-wide background: Doses given second, at about 4 or about 12 weeks, were pooled.

Assay: immunoSEQ multiplex PCR; the TCRdb copy retains only in-frame clones and omits some. Of about 170,000 clones detected, more than 90% appear once; the ten largest clones hold about 2.5%. Findings of the study overall: No repertoire was sampled before or during the peak T cell response, only after it. Clonal diversity may have been underestimated, and the donors were mostly white British, with more females than males. Baseline serostatus was positive in only a handful of AZD1222 recipients.

This clone was detected only once. Its antigen is undetermined. The clonotype originates from an adult in good health. The sequencing here drew on peripheral blood, taken on day 0 of AZD1222 vaccination.

The CDR3 spells CASSQDVGNQPQHF. The CDR3 coding sequence is TGTGCCAGCAGCCAAGATGTGGGGAATCAGCCCCAGCATTTT. V usage is TRBV3-1 (or the pseudogene TRBV3-2) and J usage is TRBJ1-5; D uncertain. Trimming left V 0 bases short and J 4 bases short, with 7 bases between. The CDR3 totals 14 residues. Per the germline V gene, CDR1 is LGHDT and CDR2 is YNNKEL (reference sequence).